The entry below describes one TCR beta chain. The data were obtained in a study of blood T cell repertoires in COVID-19. Study context: The United States, Italy and Spain supplied acute and convalescent COVID-19 samples. Sources were T cells, B-cell-depleted T cells, or PBMCs; the material itself was cDNA or gDNA.

The ends were cut back, 4 bases at V and 0 bases at J, with 10 bases in the middle. This CDR3 is 14 amino acids long. Germline values: CDR1 LNHDA, CDR2 SQIVND (reference sequence). The assay was immunoSEQ multiplex PCR, and TCRdb's table has in-frame clones only and misses some. The data show tens of thousands of clones, with approximately 86% seen just once and 55% to 60% held by the top ten. The chain combines TRBV19 with TRBJ2-7, with D perhaps TRBD2 (6 bases). The sequence was obtained from a man in his 70s with acute or convalescent COVID-19. Sequences were obtained from peripheral blood. CDR3 bases: TGTGCCAGTAGTACTGGGGGGAACTCCTACGAGCAGTACTTC. Translated: CASSTGGNSYEQYF.